This TCR beta chain is drawn from a study of T cells after yellow fever vaccination. Study findings and constraints: Post-booster reappearance was seen for most primary-vaccination clones (around 96% CD4, roughly 91% CD8). Almost all vaccine-responding clonotypes escaped detection in sorted memory subsets on day 0.

TCRdb redid the calling of the 5' RACE reads with MiXCR, one entry per CDR3 protein. The profile covers about 25,000 distinct CDR3 sequences, with less than 4% appearing a single time and 0.8% to 1% taken by the ten largest. This clonotype was detected many times. Trimming cost V 0 bases and J 4 bases; bases outside gene matches: 2. Germline CDR1 reads SGHRS; CDR2 reads YFSETQ. The CDR3 has 14 amino acids. The chain couples TRBV5-1 to TRBJ1-2; 8 nucleotides line up with TRBD1. This clonotype originated in a man between 18 and 29 years old who received the YFV17D yellow fever vaccine. Sequenced material: PBMCs, either bulk or a sorted T-cell subset (CD4+, CD8+, memory, or dextramer-sorted; not recorded which), taken roughly 45 days after the first yellow fever vaccination. The CDR3 DNA reads as TGCGCCAGCAGCTTGGGACAGGGGACCTATGGCTACACCTTC. Its protein is CASSLGQGTYGYTF.